This entry concerns a single TCR beta chain. Ten or more counts support this clonotype. Its specific antigen is unknown. Base qualities are not provided; no much larger clone lies one nucleotide away. In the ophthalmopathy patients, disease was moderately to severely active, with a Clinical Activity Score of 3 or more, a NOSPECS grade of 4 or more, and a duration of less than 3 months. Any patient with an uncontrolled infection, another autoimmune disease, pregnancy or lactation was excluded. Diagnoses relied on clinical symptoms, serum thyroxine and TRAb, thyroid ultrasound and orbital computed tomography. PBMCs were separated from roughly 10 ml of fresh peripheral blood using Ficoll-Paque density gradient centrifugation. Total RNA was extracted with Trizol reagent, and quality was checked on an Agilent 2100 Bioanalyzer. These data belong to a study of T cells in Graves' hyperthyroidism and ophthalmopathy (dated by TCRdb to the late 2010s). Regarding the research as a whole: Peripheral blood was collected at initial diagnosis, before any treatment. The 85 to 100 discovery patients were randomly split 7:3 into training and test sets. The study also compared thyroid tissue and blood T-cell repertoires from about six Graves' hyperthyroidism patients. Prospective prediction of ophthalmopathy was tested in an independent validation cohort of 18 to 20 hyperthyroidism patients and some 17 patients who later progressed to ophthalmopathy. After sampling, hyperthyroidism patients received methimazole starting at 30 mg daily, and ophthalmopathy patients received high-dose intravenous methylprednisolone. The paper reports TCR Vbeta CDR3 sequencing of over 130 peripheral blood samples: 43 ophthalmopathy, under 80 hyperthyroidism and approximately 17 progressor patients. TCR V-J signatures able to tell the groups apart were searched for in a discovery cohort of approximately 95 patients, of whom 43 had Graves' ophthalmopathy and about 60 had stable Graves' hyperthyroidism. What the research found in general, with its limitations: Most expanded thyroid clonotypes (frequency above 0.001) were also detected in blood, a finding suggesting that blood repertoires may reflect thyroid immune responses. A 13 V-J signature model separated ophthalmopathy from stable hyperthyroidism, with over 85% sensitivity and 81.08% specificity in cross-validation and 80%/75% in testing. During validation, the model predicted progression to ophthalmopathy a median of approximately six months ahead of onset, with more than 55% sensitivity and 72% to 80% specificity. Sample size was not statistically predetermined, and blinding of investigators to group allocation was not performed.

The CDR3 runs 16 amino acids, cysteine and phenylalanine included. Solely the CDR3 DNA is kept, with 48 bases framed from the first base. At the junction V is shortened by 6 bases and J by 4 bases; bases outside the gene matches: 12. Sequences SNHLY (CDR1) and FYNNEI (CDR2) are obtained from the germline V gene. Amplification of TCR beta CDR3 regions was carried out from RNA transcripts. A first-round RT-PCR of the TCR CDR3 used the HTBI primer set with the Qiagen OneStep RT-PCR kit. Libraries were constructed in a second round of multiplex PCR, after which size selection and purification were performed. The libraries were sequenced on an Illumina HiSeq2000 using paired-end 100 bp reads. For the original study's pipeline: SOAPnuke was used to process the raw data, throwing out any read that contained adapters or uncalled bases, had a mean Phred below 15, or lacked an exact constant-primer or identifier match. COPE v1.2.5 was used to merge the high-quality paired reads, and each unique nucleotide sequence was defined as a clonotype. MiTCR v1.1 was used to align clonotypes to the IMGT TRBV, TRBD and TRBJ reference segments. Only V-J combinations with frequency above 0.0001, covering roughly 99% of repertoires, were analysed. A TCS score was defined as the ratio between F50 (clonal expansion) and ExV (chaos), using BLOSUM62-based TCRdist between CDR3 peptides within each V-J. Welch's t-statistics and random forest reduced around 520 V-J features to 13, which were used in a naive Bayes classifier (R e1071). TCRdb reanalyzed the raw reads on its own, using fastp at Q25 for trimming and MiXCR for clone calling, and kept in-frame beta chains. Under each unique CDR3 protein, matching rows form one entry showing the most common genes and DNA. The V and J calls follow TCRdb's processing rather than the paper's. This sample gives about 380,000 distinct CDR3 sequences in total; around 15% of them show up just once. In total, the top ten clones hold about 20% of the sample.

The chain is encoded by TRBV2 joined to TRBJ2-1; a stretch of 7 junction bases matches TRBD1. The receptor was isolated from a woman between 25 and 40 years old with Graves' ophthalmopathy. The sample was blood. The CDR3 protein: CASRRTMTGTYNEQFF. The DNA reads TGTGCCAGCAGGAGGACAATGACAGGGACGTACAATGAGCAGTTCTTC.